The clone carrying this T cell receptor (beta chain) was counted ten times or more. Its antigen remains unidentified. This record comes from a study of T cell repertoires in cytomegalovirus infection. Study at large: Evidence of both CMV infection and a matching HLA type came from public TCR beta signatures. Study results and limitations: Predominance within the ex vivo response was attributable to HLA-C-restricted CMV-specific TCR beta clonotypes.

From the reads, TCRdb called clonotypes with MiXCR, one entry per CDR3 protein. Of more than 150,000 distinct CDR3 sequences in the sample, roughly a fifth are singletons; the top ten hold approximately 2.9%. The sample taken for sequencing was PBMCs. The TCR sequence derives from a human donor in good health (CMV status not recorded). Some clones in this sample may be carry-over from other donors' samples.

CDR3 amino acids: CASSVQGGTSTDTQYF. CDR3 sequence (DNA): TGTGCCAGCAGCGTCCAGGGAGGGACAAGCACAGATACGCAGTATTTT. This chain joins TRBV7-2 and TRBJ2-3, with D possibly matching TRBD2 (7 bases). CDR1 and CDR2 (germline): SGHTA, FQGNSA. The CDR3 spans 16 residues. The V and J ends lost 5 bases and 0 bases respectively, with 15 bases between them.